This record concerns one TCR beta chain sequence. Sequenced by immunoSEQ multiplex PCR; TCRdb stores in-frame clones only, minus some. The repertoire holds some 150,000 clones, with 90% to 95% as singletons. These data belong to a study of control samples from healthy donors and cancer patients. CDR3 length equals 15 residues. V lost 5 bases to trimming and J lost 0 bases, with 11 bases between them. The germline V gene encodes CDR1 LNHDA and CDR2 SQIVND (reference sequence). This receptor was obtained from a man aged 55 to 70 with colorectal cancer. This chain connects TRBV19 to TRBJ1-3; no reliable D call. The sequencing input was PBMCs. As DNA, the CDR3 is TGTGCCAGTAGTCTGGGGTTACGCTCTGGAAACACCATATATTTT. It yields the protein CASSLGLRSGNTIYF.